This T cell receptor (beta chain) emerged from a study of cytomegalovirus exposure and HLA in healthy donors (dated by TCRdb to between 2016 and 2019). Regarding the complete study: According to an earlier analysis of 587 of the donors, some 170 million T cells yielded over 90 million unique TCR beta sequences and 250 to 350 Gb of sequence data. Roughly 5 DR-DQ haplotypes were treated as single units for association and clustering because of strong linkage in the cohort. Around 300 gigabases of sequencing data and 78 million or so unique TCR sequences were included in an early release covering 500 to 750 HLA-typed donors. The number of donors typed differed by locus, with about 629-640 for A, B, C, DRB1 and DQB1, roughly 520 for DQA1, 600 to 610 for DPA1, and around 460 for DPB1. Rather than using new phenotypic data, the later analysis identified candidate immune exposures from TCR beta sequences and from how often those sequences occurred across donors. Across some 400 genotyped donors of the cohort, an average of about 200,000 unique TCR beta nucleotide sequences per donor were sequenced, and around 20% of those sequences were non-productive. In a later genetic analysis, genome-wide SNP genotypes for about three fifths of the 666 donors were used, and that subset was treated as a discovery cohort. Every repertoire in the discovery cohort had been generated on one and the same sequencing platform. Donor age, sex, ethnicity and CMV serostatus were collected together with the repertoire data. Along with the approximately 600-subject first cohort, a separate validation cohort of 120 different subjects was used. An earlier analysis of 587 of the donors applied high-throughput TCR beta sequencing to assess whether each TCR beta V gene segment acted as functional or pseudogenic. The study aimed to test whether cataloging public T cell receptors could reveal signatures of past pathogen exposure. The study used immunosequencing to profile the T cell repertoires of approximately 630 subjects and linked those repertoires to cytomegalovirus serostatus. To predict cytomegalovirus infection status, the study brought together high-throughput TCR immunosequencing, statistical association of individual TCRs with disease status, and machine learning. A later analysis re-analyzed previously published TCR beta repertoires from roughly 600 donors and added high-resolution HLA genotyping to study TCR occurrence patterns. Among the roughly 400 genotyped donors, roughly 80% belonged to the genetic ancestry cluster associated with self-reported Caucasian donors. HLA typing covered class I and class II loci at four-digit resolution. Results and caveats for the whole study, not just this receptor: In a later analysis, several top co-occurrence clusters were reported to appear linked to parvovirus B19, influenza, CMV and Epstein-Barr virus. Three of the identified cytomegalovirus-associated TCR beta chains were confirmed in vitro to be specific for cytomegalovirus antigens. CMV serostatus was the only immune exposure information available for the cohort. A later analysis found that TCR association rates varied across HLA loci, with DRB1 alleles showing the most associated TCRs and HLA-C alleles the fewest. Broadly in line with IMGT annotations, most TCR beta V segments showed up in productive rearrangements about 87% or about 30% of the time in an earlier analysis of around 600 of the donors. It was suggested by the authors that the approach could potentially be generalized to other disease states and immunological phenotypes. Roughly uniform sequencing depth across donors was assumed in presence/absence analyses, although this assumption may not hold. According to a later analysis, most CMV-associated TCR beta chains appeared to be HLA-restricted, and the HLA associations seemed to be driven largely by CMV exposure. A further reported finding was that TCR beta sequences accurately predicted the HLA-A and HLA-B alleles for most subjects in the first cohort. About 17 rarely observed V segments, including chromosome 9 orphons, were excluded from the earlier analysis of approximately 500 of the donors because counts were too low. The study listed 150 to 200 TCR beta chains as associated with cytomegalovirus. Most TCR sequences were observed very rarely across donors, whereas some public TCRs were present in many individuals. This cohort had only TCR beta chains sequenced, and the lack of alpha or paired-chain data limited which features could be detected. Specific HLA alleles were associated with over 15,000 TCR beta sequences at a false discovery rate of 0.05 in a later analysis. V-gene and J-gene trimming of TCR beta chains was associated with a missense DCLRE1C variant in a later genetic analysis, and the association was replicated in an independent cohort. HLA typing was unavailable for some donors at each locus, so association tests used only the typed subset. A later genetic analysis reported fewer N-insertions in productive TCRs among donors in an Asian-associated ancestry cluster than the roughly 700-donor mean. Linkage disequilibrium might explain the correlated functional status among segregating V segments, but an unknown experimental factor could not be excluded. When HLA alleles, especially DR and DQ, strongly co-occurred, attributing TCR associations to individual alleles was difficult. Cytomegalovirus status was reported to be diagnosed by the classifier with high specificity and sensitivity in both the original and validation cohorts. A cluster of highly shared sequence variants was judged likely to be a technical artifact of the sequencing pipeline. A later analysis found that HLA-associated TCR beta chains were more clonally expanded and had lower generation probabilities than equally common non-associated chains.

In regard to this clone: This receptor's antigen is unknown. Per-base qualities were not stored, and no clone one base away is much larger.

The library came from the immunoSEQ multiplex PCR assay. A mixture of 60 forward primers for TCR Vbeta segments and 13 reverse primers for TCR Jbeta segments was used in the multiplex PCR. The CDR3 region of rearranged TCR beta genes was amplified from genomic DNA by a multiplex PCR assay. The Illumina HiSeq System was used to sequence the amplified TCR beta libraries as 87-base-pair reads. Regarding the original processing steps: Across the 600 to 700 repertoires, a later analysis counted roughly 84 million unique TCR beta chains, roughly 11 million of which were shared by at least two donors. To remove PCR and sequencing errors, raw reads were error-corrected and collapsed into unique sequences using a nearest-neighbor algorithm that merged closely related sequences. V, D and J gene segments were assigned by aligning CDR3 sequences to IMGT reference sequences. For a sequence to be retained, at least a six-nucleotide match to both a V gene segment and a J gene segment was required. Rearrangements were classified as productive when the CDR3 lacked stop codons and remained in frame with V and J, and all other rearrangements were classified as non-productive. CDR3 was defined according to IMGT convention as the region running from the second conserved V-encoded cysteine to the conserved J-encoded phenylalanine. In an earlier analysis of more than 550 of the donors, sequences lacking an unambiguous match to a single V gene segment were excluded. In an earlier analysis of several hundred of the donors, V segments were called functional above 56.7% productive rearrangements and were called segregating when the between-donor standard deviation exceeded 5%. A statistical classification framework was built to diagnose cytomegalovirus status from the catalog of TCR beta chain sequences. V and J gene assignment, in a later analysis, came from comparing TCR nucleotide sequences with IMGT/GENE-DB human TR gene sequences. A later analysis assigned CDR3 sequences and most-parsimonious VDJ recombination scenarios with the TCRdist pipeline. In a later analysis, each TCR beta chain was defined by its CDR3 amino acid sequence together with its V-gene family, and reads lacking a unique V-gene family were excluded. As a way to deal with suspected cross-contamination and a sequencing artifact, a later analysis dropped more than 500 nucleotide sequences that were highly shared and had low generation probability. A later analysis calculated a clonal expansion index for each public chain from normalized within-repertoire ranks of inferred template counts. A later analysis computed generation probabilities with a VDJ recombination model fitted to out-of-frame rearrangements, and checked the results against IGoR. Hypergeometric tests were used in a later analysis to score TCR-TCR, TCR-HLA and TCR-CMV co-occurrence, with a repertoire-size bias correction applied to the TCR pairs. To estimate false discovery rates, a later analysis permuted the HLA or CMV assignments 20 times. A later analysis grouped co-occurring TCRs with DBSCAN, adding TCRdist sequence similarity when clustering within HLA-allele-positive subsets. Repertoires with fewer than 30,000 or more than 120,000 public chains, plus five repertoires with anomalous nucleotide sharing, were excluded from co-occurrence clustering. In its TCRdb copy, this immuneACCESS table keeps in-frame sequences only and misses some clones. Where compared with another copy, unresolved V genes explain less than half of these, and the others have no known cause. The V and J calls and clone size are taken from that table; D and trimming were inferred from the DNA. For this sample there are around 150,000 clones; around 64% appear just once. The top ten clonotypes cover over 2.5% of the sample.

The cohort was made up of 666 healthy bone marrow donors. All cohort members were sampled while nominally healthy, although unrecorded immune exposures were likely present. The donor tested CMV seronegative, placing the donor among the approximately 360 seronegative members of the cohort. Each donor provided a peripheral blood sample, and peripheral blood mononuclear cells were used for TCR beta sequencing. Genomic DNA extraction from the blood cell samples was performed with the Qiagen DNeasy Blood Extraction Kit. The TCR originated in a woman in her twenties or thirties in good health and CMV-seronegative. Sequences were obtained from PBMCs.

The DNA sequence is given as TGCAGCGGATTATACACCCTAACTACAGGTAACACTGAAGCTTTCTTT. Translated, this gives CSGLYTLTTGNTEAFF. The sequence joins TRBV29-1 to TRBJ1-1; perhaps TRBD1 is the D gene, with 5 bases matching. The CDR3 sequence holds 16 residues, the cysteine and phenylalanine included. The retained sequence is limited to the CDR3, 48 bases, with the frame set at the first base. The CDR1 and CDR2 encoded by the germline V gene are SQVTM and ANQGSEA. Deletion took 7 bases off V and 2 bases off J, with a span of 23 bases between the germline ends.